The 27 T cell receptor beta chains in this list originate from one sample, sequenced in a study of beta chain features in type 1 diabetes. What was sequenced were expressed TCRB transcripts, since all of the isolated RNA had been reverse transcribed. The table came from immunoSEQ multiplex PCR; TCRdb's copy has only in-frame clones and leaves some out. The repertoire holds about 130,000 clones, with approximately 9.2% as singletons. Sequenced: central memory CD4+ T cells from blood. Every receptor here comes from a man aged 18-30 years in good health.

The chain couples TRBV5-6 to TRBJ1-4, with a tentative D call TRBD1 (5 bases). Germline assignment: CDR1 SGHDT and CDR2 YYEEEE. The length of the CDR3 is 14 residues. The V and J ends lost 2 bases and 1 base respectively, with 6 bases between them. CDR3 DNA: TGTGCCAGCAGCTTCGGGGGAACTAATGAAAAACTGTTTTTT. The encoded protein is CASSFGGTNEKLFF.

This clone was observed a few times. The chain uses TRBV6-5 and TRBJ1-2, with a tentative D call TRBD1 (6 bases). The CDR3 has 14 amino acids. Trimming took 4 bases from V and 3 from J, leaving 12 bases between them. Germline loops: CDR1 MNHEY, CDR2 SVGAGI. CDR3 region: CASSSGGLDYGYTF. CDR3 nucleotide sequence: TGTGCCAGCAGTTCGGGGGGCCTTGACTATGGCTACACCTTC.

A few counts support this clone. The rearrangement links TRBV4-2 to TRBJ2-7, with D tentatively TRBD1 (6 bases). V lost 3 bases and J lost 2, with 29 bases in between. The CDR3 has 20 amino acids. Germline CDR1 reads LGHNA; CDR2 reads YNFKEQ. CDR3 bases: TGTGCCAGCAGCCAGATACAACTTGCCGGGACACCCTTATTTACCTACGAGCAGTACTTC. Translating it yields CASSQIQLAGTPLFTYEQYF.

The chain couples TRBV2 to TRBJ2-1, with 11 bases fitting TRBD1. The CDR3 runs 15 residues. The junction had 6 bases not matched to a gene; V was cut back by 4 bases and J by 7 bases. From germline, CDR1 is SNHLY and CDR2 FYNNEI. CDR3: CASSVEGQGANEQFF. Written as DNA, the CDR3 is TGTGCCAGCAGTGTTGAAGGACAGGGGGCAAATGAGCAGTTCTTC.

The table lists this clone with a few counts. CDR3 protein: CASFDTRSGSTGELFF. Written as DNA, the CDR3 is TGCGCCAGCTTTGATACCAGGTCGGGAAGCACCGGGGAGCTGTTTTTT. V is TRBV10-2 and J is TRBJ2-2, with a possible D match to TRBD2 (5 bases). CDR1 WSHSY and CDR2 SAAADI come from the germline V gene. This CDR3 has 16 amino acids. Trimming removed 8 bases at V and 4 bases at J, with 20 bases between.

The genes are TRBV29-1 and TRBJ1-5; tentatively, D is TRBD1 (5 bases). The CDR3 runs 13 residues. Trimming removed 5 bases at V and 3 bases at J, with 11 bases between. Germline values: CDR1 SQVTM, CDR2 ANQGSEA. CDR3 bases: TGCAGCGTTCGGGGGGACCCCAATCAGCCCCAGCATTTT. Translated: CSVRGDPNQPQHF.

This clone came up a few times. The chain joins TRBV5-4 to TRBJ2-1; 9 nucleotides align to TRBD2. J lost 4 bases, V lost 3 bases, and 8 bases had no gene match. This CDR3 spans 16 amino acids. CDR1 is SGHNT and CDR2 is YYREEE in the germline V gene (reference sequence). DNA for the CDR3: TGTGCCAGCAGCTGGGGAGTAGCGGGAGCGTACAATGAGCAGTTCTTC. Translating gives CASSWGVAGAYNEQFF.

The sample holds a few counts of this clone. The gene calls are TRBV19 and TRBJ1-5; 11 bases line up with TRBD1. CDR3 length equals 13 residues. CDR1 LNHDA and CDR2 SQIVND come from the germline V gene (reference sequence). V trimming: 7 bases; J trimming: 7 bases; junction bases outside the gene matches: 3. In DNA, the CDR3 is TGTGCCAGTAACGGACAGGGGGCACAGCCCCAGCATTTT. Encoded protein: CASNGQGAQPQHF.

The gene calls are TRBV6-1 and TRBJ1-5; D unresolved. V shed 6 bases and J shed 2 bases, with 14 bases lying between them. CDR3 length: 15 amino acids. Germline V CDR1 and CDR2: MNHNS, SASEGT. The CDR3 protein is CASRTGIQGNQPQHF. The DNA for the CDR3 is TGTGCCAGCAGAACCGGGATCCAAGGCAATCAGCCCCAGCATTTT.

This clone was counted between two and nine times. The chain recombines TRBV27 with TRBJ2-2; no reliable D call. The CDR3 length is 13 residues. Per the germline V gene, CDR1 is MNHEY and CDR2 is SMNVEV (reference sequence). V shed 5 bases and J shed 1 base, with 5 bases lying between them. DNA of the CDR3: TGTGCCAGCAGTCCCCTGAACACCGGGGAGCTGTTTTTT. Protein product: CASSPLNTGELFF.

CDR3 residues: CASSSFTGGPYEQYF. CDR3 DNA sequence: TGTGCCAGTAGCTCCTTCACGGGGGGGCCATACGAGCAGTACTTC. This rearrangement joins TRBV19 to TRBJ2-7, with 8 bases lining up with TRBD2. With 6 bases clipped from V and 4 bases from J, the junction kept 11 bases outside the gene matches. Germline CDR1 is LNHDA and CDR2 is SQIVND (reference sequence). The CDR3 covers 15 residues. The variable domain in full, completed from reference TRBV19 and TRBJ2-7, reads DGGITQSPKYLFRKEGQNVTLSCEQNLNHDAMYWYRQDPGQGLRLIYYSQIVNDFQKGDIAEGYSVSREKKESFPLTVTSAQKNPTAFYLCASSSFTGGPYEQYFGPGTRLTVT.

There are a few counts of this clone. CDR3 protein: CASSFQDRASPLHF. CDR3 sequence (DNA): TGTGCCAGCAGCTTCCAGGACAGGGCATCACCCCTCCACTTT. The rearrangement uses TRBV11-2 and TRBJ1-6; 8 bases fit TRBD1. The junction had 5 bases not matched to a gene; V was cut back by 3 bases and J by 10 bases. CDR3 size: 14 residues. The V gene's germline CDR1 is SGHAT and CDR2 FQNNGV.

Only a few counts were recorded for this clone. The chain recombines TRBV18 with TRBJ1-5, with TRBD1 matching over 8 bases. This CDR3 has 16 residues. V lost 3 bases, J lost 6 bases, and 10 bases stayed unmatched. Germline V CDR1 and CDR2: KGHSH, LQKENI. The CDR3 region has the DNA TGTGCCAGCTCACCGCAACAGGGGGATGCGGGTCAGCCCCAGCATTTT. Residues: CASSPQQGDAGQPQHF.

The chain combines TRBV19 with TRBJ2-1, with D possibly TRBD1 on 7 matching bases. Per germline, CDR1 LNHDA and CDR2 SQIVND (reference sequence). The CDR3 has 16 amino acids. The V and J ends lost 3 bases and 3 bases respectively, with 15 bases between them. CDR3 amino acids: CASSIWRGTDYNEQFF. DNA of the CDR3: TGTGCCAGTAGTATTTGGAGGGGGACAGACTACAATGAGCAGTTCTTC.

V and J are TRBV18 and TRBJ2-3; the match to TRBD1 covers 8 bases. Per the germline V gene, CDR1 is KGHSH and CDR2 is LQKENI. This CDR3 is 16 amino acids long. With V trimmed by 3 bases and J by 4 bases, 9 bases remained unmatched. In nucleotides, the CDR3 is TGTGCCAGCTCACCCCTAAACCAGGGGGCAGCAGATACGCAGTATTTT. Translation gives CASSPLNQGAADTQYF.

This rearrangement joins TRBV6-1 to TRBJ1-5; TRBD1 matches 8 bases. Germline V lookup: CDR1 MNHNS, CDR2 SASEGT. V dropped 2 bases and J dropped 2; count of bases not matched to a gene: 2. CDR3 length: 15 amino acids. The CDR3 bases are TGTGCCAGCAGTGAAACGGGACAGGGCAATCAGCCCCAGCATTTT. This codes for CASSETGQGNQPQHF.

At least ten counts were recorded for this clone. Written as DNA, the CDR3 is TGCGCCAGCAGGGGAGGGGCTGAAGCTTTCTTT. Amino acid sequence: CASRGGAEAFF. The J gene is TRBJ1-1, the V gene TRBV5-1; D is possibly TRBD1 (5 bases). There are 11 residues in the CDR3. V was trimmed by 5 bases and J by 6 bases, leaving 8 bases between them. The germline V gene encodes CDR1 SGHRS and CDR2 YFSETQ.

This clone has a handful of counts. The rearrangement joins TRBV7-3 to TRBJ2-1; 9 bases align to TRBD2. CDR1 is SGHTA, CDR2 FQGTGA, per germline. The CDR3 runs 14 residues. V was pared by 2 bases and J by 6 bases, with 2 bases of the junction left unmatched. CDR3 region: CASSLAGGPNEQFF. In DNA, the CDR3 is TGTGCCAGCAGCTTAGCGGGGGGGCCCAATGAGCAGTTCTTC.

This clone was counted only a few times. The chain employs TRBV28 and TRBJ2-5; D might be TRBD1 (6 bases). The ends were cut back, 5 bases at V and 6 bases at J, with 16 bases in the middle. The CDR3 loop spans 14 amino acids. The germline V gene has CDR1 MDHEN and CDR2 SYDVKM. CDR3 DNA: TGTGCCAGCAGTGTACCGGGACAAGCAAAGACCCAGTACTTC. Translation: CASSVPGQAKTQYF. The full variable domain, in which reference TRBV28 and TRBJ2-5 provide the parts outside the CDR3, is DVKVTQSSRYLVKRTGEKVFLECVQDMDHENMFWYRQDPGLGLRLIYFSYDVKMKEKGDIPEGYSVSREKKERFSLILESASTNQTSMYLCASSVPGQAKTQYFGPGTRLLVL.

Only a few counts were recorded for this clone. The V and J genes are TRBV10-3 and TRBJ2-5; TRBD2 agrees at 9 bases. Germline V gives CDR1 ENHRY, CDR2 SYGVKD. Unmatched junction bases numbered 6, after V lost 2 bases and J lost 2 bases. The CDR3 sequence is 16 residues long. CDR3 DNA sequence: TGTGCCATCAGTGAGGCGGGGGGGCCCGAGCAAGAGACCCAGTACTTC. Residues: CAISEAGGPEQETQYF.

This clone was seen a handful of times. The chain carries TRBV4-3 and TRBJ2-2; 8 positions agree with TRBD1. J lost 7 bases, V lost 2 bases, and 6 bases had no gene match. The CDR3 is 15 residues long. CDR1 is LGHNA and CDR2 is YSLEER in the germline V gene. The CDR3 nucleotides read TGCGCCAGCAGCCAACGGACAGGGTTCGGCGGGGAGCTGTTTTTT. Its protein product is CASSQRTGFGGELFF.

This clone has a handful of counts. This chain joins TRBV6-1 and TRBJ1-6; 7 bases are shared with TRBD1. This CDR3 is built from 15 residues. With V trimmed by 4 bases and J by 0 bases, 0 bases remained unmatched. Germline values: CDR1 MNHNS, CDR2 SASEGT. The CDR3 region is CASSGDSSYNSPLHF. The DNA for the CDR3 is TGTGCCAGCAGTGGGGACAGCTCCTATAATTCACCCCTCCACTTT.

This sequence joins TRBV5-1 and TRBJ2-1; 8 positions agree with TRBD1. The V segment lost 4 bases and the J segment 4 bases; nucleotides outside the gene matches: 7. The germline V gene has CDR1 SGHRS and CDR2 YFSETQ. The CDR3 has 15 residues. CDR3 sequence: CASSPGQGQYNEQFF. CDR3 nucleotide sequence: TGCGCCAGCAGCCCCGGACAGGGCCAATACAATGAGCAGTTCTTC.

This clone was counted only a few times. The chain combines TRBV6-4 with TRBJ2-3, with a tentative D call TRBD2 (6 bases). CDR3 length: 15 residues. Germline assignment: CDR1 MRHNA and CDR2 SNTAGT. Trimming removed 2 bases at V and 2 bases at J, with 11 bases between. The CDR3 region has the DNA TGTGCCAGCAGTGACCGCGGGGCCCCCACAGATACGCAGTATTTT. Translation: CASSDRGAPTDTQYF.

J is TRBJ2-3 and V is TRBV7-2; TRBD1 might be the D (5 bases). The CDR3 has 15 amino acids. Per germline, CDR1 SGHTA and CDR2 FQGNSA. Trimming removed 1 base at V and 6 bases at J, with 14 bases between. The CDR3 region is CASSLEGPPGDTQYF. In DNA, the CDR3 is TGTGCCAGCAGCTTAGAGGGGCCGCCCGGGGATACGCAGTATTTT.

The V call is TRBV30, the J call TRBJ2-2; the D gene is possibly TRBD1 (6 bases). Germline CDR1 and CDR2: GTSNPN and SVGIG (reference sequence). V lost 4 bases to trimming and J lost 1 base, with 10 bases between them. The CDR3 has 14 amino acids. CDR3 in DNA: TGTGCCTGGAATTTGGGACAGAACACCGGGGAGCTGTTTTTT. Amino acid sequence: CAWNLGQNTGELFF.

In its sample, this clone was seen many times. Other DNA variants within this sample encode the same CDR3. The chain has TRBV4-1 and TRBJ1-4, with 7 bases that match TRBD1. Per the germline V gene, CDR1 is MGHRA and CDR2 is YSYEKL. Trimming removed 3 bases from V and 0 bases from J; junction bases left unmatched: 4. The CDR3 spans 16 residues. The CDR3 reads CASSQGTVATNEKLFF. CDR3 nucleotides: TGCGCCAGCAGCCAGGGGACAGTTGCAACTAATGAAAAACTGTTTTTT.